This T cell receptor (beta chain) was recorded in a study of T cell clones after liver transplantation. Notes on this clone: Its antigen is currently unknown.

The study's findings and limits: Rather than being deleted, graft donor-reactive T cells may have moved into the graft.

The repertoire was sequenced with immunoSEQ multiplex PCR; TCRdb's copy has only in-frame clones and lacks some. Among just over 60,000 clones listed, over 70% were seen once. This receptor was identified in a human donor who received a liver transplant. The sequenced sample was CD4+ T cells from blood, obtained before liver transplant.

CDR3: CASSPQGTDTQYF. The DNA of the CDR3 is TGTGCCAGCAGCCCCCAGGGGACAGATACGCAGTATTTT. The J gene is TRBJ2-3, the V gene TRBV5-5; TRBD1 is a possible D gene (6 bases). Germline CDR1 and CDR2: SGHKS and YYEKEE (reference sequence). The CDR3 has 13 amino acids. V shed 4 bases and J shed 3 bases, with 9 bases lying between them.